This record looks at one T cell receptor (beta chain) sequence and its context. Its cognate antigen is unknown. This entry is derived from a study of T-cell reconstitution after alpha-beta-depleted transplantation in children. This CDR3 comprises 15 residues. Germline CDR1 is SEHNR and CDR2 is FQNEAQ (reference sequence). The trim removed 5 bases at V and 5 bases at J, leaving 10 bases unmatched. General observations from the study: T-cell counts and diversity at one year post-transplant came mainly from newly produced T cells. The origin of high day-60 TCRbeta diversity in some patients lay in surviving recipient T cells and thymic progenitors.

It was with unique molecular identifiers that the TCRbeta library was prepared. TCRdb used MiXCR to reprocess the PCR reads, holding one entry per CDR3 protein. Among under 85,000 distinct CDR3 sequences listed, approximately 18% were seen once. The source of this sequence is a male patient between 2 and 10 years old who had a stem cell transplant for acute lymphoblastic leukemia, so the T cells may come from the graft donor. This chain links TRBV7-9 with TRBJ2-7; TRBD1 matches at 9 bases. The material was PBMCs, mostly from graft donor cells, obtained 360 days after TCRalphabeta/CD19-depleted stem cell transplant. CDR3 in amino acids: CASSLRGQGMNEQYF. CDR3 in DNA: TGTGCCAGCAGCCTTCGGGGACAGGGAATGAACGAGCAGTACTTC.